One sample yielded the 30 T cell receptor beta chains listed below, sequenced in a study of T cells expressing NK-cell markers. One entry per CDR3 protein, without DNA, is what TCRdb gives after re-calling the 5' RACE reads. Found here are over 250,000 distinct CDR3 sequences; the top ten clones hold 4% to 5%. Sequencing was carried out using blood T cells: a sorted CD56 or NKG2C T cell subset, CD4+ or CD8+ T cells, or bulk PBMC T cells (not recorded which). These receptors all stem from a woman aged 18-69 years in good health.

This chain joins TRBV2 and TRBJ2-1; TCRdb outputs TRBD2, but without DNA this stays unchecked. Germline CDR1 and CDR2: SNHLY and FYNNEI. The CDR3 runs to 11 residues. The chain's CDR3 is CASLRAGPGFF.

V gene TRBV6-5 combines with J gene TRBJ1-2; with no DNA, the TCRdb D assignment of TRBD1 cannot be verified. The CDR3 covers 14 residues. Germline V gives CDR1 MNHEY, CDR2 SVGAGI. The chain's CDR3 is CASSYDRTAYGYTF.

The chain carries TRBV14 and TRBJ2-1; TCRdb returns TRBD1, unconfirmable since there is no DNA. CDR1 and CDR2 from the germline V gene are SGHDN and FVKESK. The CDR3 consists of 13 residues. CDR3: CASSQDWPGGEFF.

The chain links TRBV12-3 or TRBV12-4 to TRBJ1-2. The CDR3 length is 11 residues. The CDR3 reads CASSLERGYTF.

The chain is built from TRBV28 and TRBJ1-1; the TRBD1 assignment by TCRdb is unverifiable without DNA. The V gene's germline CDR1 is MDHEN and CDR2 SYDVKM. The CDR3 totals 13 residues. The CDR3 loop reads CASSGQGPTEAFF.

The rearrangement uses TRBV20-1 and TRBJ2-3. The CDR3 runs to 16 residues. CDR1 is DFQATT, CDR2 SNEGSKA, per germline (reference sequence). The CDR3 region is CSARSIWQASTDTQYF.

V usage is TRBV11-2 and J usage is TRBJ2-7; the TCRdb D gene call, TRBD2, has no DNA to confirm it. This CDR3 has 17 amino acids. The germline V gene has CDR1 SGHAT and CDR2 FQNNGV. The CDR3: CASSSPAGSGSNYEQYF.

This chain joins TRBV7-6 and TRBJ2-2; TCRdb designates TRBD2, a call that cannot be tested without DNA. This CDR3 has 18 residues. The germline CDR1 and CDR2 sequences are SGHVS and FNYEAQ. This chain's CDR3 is CASSQLLRGLGNTGELFF.

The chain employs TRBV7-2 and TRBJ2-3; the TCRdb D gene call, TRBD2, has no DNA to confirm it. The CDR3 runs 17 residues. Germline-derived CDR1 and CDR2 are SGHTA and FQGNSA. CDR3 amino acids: CASSRGVAGSGTDTQYF.

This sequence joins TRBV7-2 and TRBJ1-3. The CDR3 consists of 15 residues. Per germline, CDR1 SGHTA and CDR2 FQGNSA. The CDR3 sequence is CASSLVAGSGNTIYF.

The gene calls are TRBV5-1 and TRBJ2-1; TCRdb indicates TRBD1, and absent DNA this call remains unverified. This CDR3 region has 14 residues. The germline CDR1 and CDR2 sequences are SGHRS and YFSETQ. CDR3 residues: CASSPGQGRAEQFF.

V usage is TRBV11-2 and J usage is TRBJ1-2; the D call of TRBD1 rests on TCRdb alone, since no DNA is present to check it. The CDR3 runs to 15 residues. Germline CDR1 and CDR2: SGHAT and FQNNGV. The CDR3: CASSTWDRGYYGYTF.

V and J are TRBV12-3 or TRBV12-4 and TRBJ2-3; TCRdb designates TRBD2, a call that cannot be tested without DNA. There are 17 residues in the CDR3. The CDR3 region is CASTRRGLADSTDTQYF.

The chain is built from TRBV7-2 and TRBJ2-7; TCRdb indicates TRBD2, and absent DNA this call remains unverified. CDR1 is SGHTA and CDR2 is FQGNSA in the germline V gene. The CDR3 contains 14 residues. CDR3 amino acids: CASSPPGTNYEQYF. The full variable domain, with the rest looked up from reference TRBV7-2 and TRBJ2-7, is GAGVSQSPSNKVTEKGKDVELRCDPISGHTALYWYRQSLGQGLEFLIYFQGNSAPDKSGLPSDRFSAERTGGSVSTLTIQRTQQEDSAVYLCASSPPGTNYEQYFGPGTRLTVT.

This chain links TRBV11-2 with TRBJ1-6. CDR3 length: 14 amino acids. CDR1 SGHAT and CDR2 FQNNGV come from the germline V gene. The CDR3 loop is CASSLITVNSPLHF. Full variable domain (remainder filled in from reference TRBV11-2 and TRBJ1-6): EAGVAQSPRYKIIEKRQSVAFWCNPISGHATLYWYQQILGQGPKLLIQFQNNGVVDDSQLPKDRFSAERLKGVDSTLKIQPAKLEDSAVYLCASSLITVNSPLHFGNGTRLTVT.

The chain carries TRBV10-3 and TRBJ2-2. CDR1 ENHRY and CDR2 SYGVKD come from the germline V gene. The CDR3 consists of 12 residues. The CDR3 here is CAIKPNTGELFF.

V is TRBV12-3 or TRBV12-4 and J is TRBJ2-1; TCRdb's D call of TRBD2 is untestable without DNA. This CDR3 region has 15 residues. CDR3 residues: CASSLLAGDSNEQFF.

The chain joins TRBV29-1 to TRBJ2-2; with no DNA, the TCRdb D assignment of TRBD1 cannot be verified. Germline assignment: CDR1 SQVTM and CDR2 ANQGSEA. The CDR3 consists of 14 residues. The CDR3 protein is CSVEMQGGTGELFF.

CDR3: CASSLGRRTTYGYTF. V usage is TRBV5-6 and J usage is TRBJ1-2. The CDR3 spans 15 residues. CDR1 is SGHDT, CDR2 YYEEEE, per germline.

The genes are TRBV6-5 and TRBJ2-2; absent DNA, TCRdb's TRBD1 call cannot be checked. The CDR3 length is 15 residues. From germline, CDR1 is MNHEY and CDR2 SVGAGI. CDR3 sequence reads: CASSHRGRGPGELFF.

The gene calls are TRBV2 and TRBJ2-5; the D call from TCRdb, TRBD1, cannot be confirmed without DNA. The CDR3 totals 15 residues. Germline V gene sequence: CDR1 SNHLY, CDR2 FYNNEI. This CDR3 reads CASSEVGAPQETQYF.

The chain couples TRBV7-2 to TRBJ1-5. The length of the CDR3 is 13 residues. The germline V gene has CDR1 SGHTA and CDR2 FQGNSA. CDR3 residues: CASRAGRNQPQHF. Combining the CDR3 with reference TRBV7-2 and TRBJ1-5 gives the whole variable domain GAGVSQSPSNKVTEKGKDVELRCDPISGHTALYWYRQSLGQGLEFLIYFQGNSAPDKSGLPSDRFSAERTGGSVSTLTIQRTQQEDSAVYLCASRAGRNQPQHFGDGTRLSIL.

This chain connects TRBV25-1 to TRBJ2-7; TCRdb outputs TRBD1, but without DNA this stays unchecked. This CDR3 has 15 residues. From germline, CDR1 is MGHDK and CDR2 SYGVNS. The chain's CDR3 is CASSGNRGPYYEQYF.

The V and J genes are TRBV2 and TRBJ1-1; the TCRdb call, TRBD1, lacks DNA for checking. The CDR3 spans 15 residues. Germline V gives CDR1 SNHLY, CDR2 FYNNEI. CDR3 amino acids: CASIRTGGRNTEAFF.

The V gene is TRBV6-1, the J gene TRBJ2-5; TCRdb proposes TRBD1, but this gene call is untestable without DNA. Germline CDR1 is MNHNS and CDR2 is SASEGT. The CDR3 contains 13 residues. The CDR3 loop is CASSRGNQETQYF.

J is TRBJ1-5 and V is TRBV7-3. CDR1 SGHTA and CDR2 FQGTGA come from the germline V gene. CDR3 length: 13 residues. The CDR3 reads CASSLTANQPQHF.

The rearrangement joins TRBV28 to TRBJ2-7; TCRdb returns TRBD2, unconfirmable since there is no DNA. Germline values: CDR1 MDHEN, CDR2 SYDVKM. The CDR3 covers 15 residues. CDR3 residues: CASSLYPELSYEQYF.

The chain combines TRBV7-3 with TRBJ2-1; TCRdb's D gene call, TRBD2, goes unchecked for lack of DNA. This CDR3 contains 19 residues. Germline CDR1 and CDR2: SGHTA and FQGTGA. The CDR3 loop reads CASSLTSPGLAGGYNEQFF.

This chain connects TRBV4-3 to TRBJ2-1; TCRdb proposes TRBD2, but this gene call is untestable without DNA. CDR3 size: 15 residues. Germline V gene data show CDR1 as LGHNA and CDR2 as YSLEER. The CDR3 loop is CASSQDYLVGNEQFF.

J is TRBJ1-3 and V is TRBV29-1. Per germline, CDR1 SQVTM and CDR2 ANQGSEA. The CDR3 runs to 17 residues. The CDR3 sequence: CSVGFGGGSSSGNTIYF.